These 8 T cell receptor beta chains were all obtained from the same sample, sequenced in a study of shared clonotypes between healthy human individuals. Measured with immunoSEQ multiplex PCR; TCRdb has only the in-frame clones, and not every one. Altogether 650,000 to 700,000 clones are present, less than 95% being singletons, with the ten largest covering 34%. Sequenced input: memory CD8+ T cells from PBMCs. The subset here: CD45RO+ cells pooled with CCR7-negative TemRA cells. The receptors derive from a man aged 18 to 29 in good health. Some clones in this sample may be carry-over from other donors' samples.

The chain uses TRBV11-2 and TRBJ2-7; D perhaps matches TRBD1 (6 bases). V was cut by 3 bases and J by 7 bases, with 10 bases left in between. This CDR3 has 12 amino acids. Per germline, CDR1 SGHAT and CDR2 FQNNGV. The DNA of the CDR3 is TGTGCCAGCAGCTTCCAAGGACAGGAGCAGTACTTC. Amino acids: CASSFQGQEQYF.

V is TRBV13 and J is TRBJ1-6; TRBD1 agrees at 7 bases. Germline loops: CDR1 PRHDT, CDR2 FYEKMQ (reference sequence). This CDR3 comprises 16 residues. V lost 4 bases, J lost 6 bases, and 9 bases stayed unmatched. The CDR3 sequence is CASSSLGQDPNSPLHF. CDR3 coding DNA: TGTGCCAGCAGCTCCCTTGGACAGGACCCTAATTCACCCCTCCACTTT.

V gene TRBV4-1 combines with J gene TRBJ1-3; D unclear. The V and J ends lost 5 bases and 3 bases respectively, with 14 bases between them. Germline CDR1 and CDR2: MGHRA and YSYEKL. CDR3 length: 15 residues. CDR3 protein: CASSSPYGGGNTIYF. The CDR3 nucleotides read TGCGCCAGCAGCTCCCCGTATGGAGGTGGAAACACCATATATTTT.

The sample holds a few counts of this clone. The V gene is TRBV6-4, the J gene TRBJ2-3; D perhaps matches TRBD2 (6 bases). V was cut by 0 bases and J by 2 bases, with 12 bases left in between. Germline values: CDR1 MRHNA, CDR2 SNTAGT. This CDR3 region has 16 residues. CDR3 residues: CASSDSLSGDTDTQYF. The CDR3, as DNA: TGTGCCAGCAGTGACTCGCTTAGCGGAGACACAGATACGCAGTATTTT.

This clone was found once. V is TRBV7-2 and J is TRBJ1-2, with 9 bases identical to TRBD1. Germline CDR1 SGHTA, CDR2 FQGNSA. Unmatched junction bases numbered 5, after V lost 4 bases and J lost 2 bases. The CDR3 covers 15 residues. As DNA, the CDR3 is TGTGCCAGCAGCTCCCGGACAGGGGACAACTATGGCTACACCTTC. Residues: CASSSRTGDNYGYTF.

This sequence joins TRBV29-1 and TRBJ1-2, with D uncertain. Trimming removed 6 bases at V and 4 bases at J, with 12 bases between. Germline V gene data show CDR1 as SQVTM and CDR2 as ANQGSEA. The CDR3 runs to 12 residues. DNA for the CDR3: TGCAGCGTGCCAAGAGGGTCCTATGGCTACACCTTC. Translated, it gives CSVPRGSYGYTF.

The rearrangement links TRBV5-1 to TRBJ2-3; 9 bases match TRBD2. V lost 0 bases to trimming and J lost 5 bases; unmatched junction nucleotides: 4. The CDR3 totals 15 residues. The germline CDR1 and CDR2 sequences are SGHRS and YFSETQ. CDR3 nucleotides: TGCGCCAGCAGCTTGGGGCGGGAGGGCCGAGATACGCAGTATTTT. Protein sequence: CASSLGREGRDTQYF.

J is TRBJ2-1 and V is TRBV11-2; 8 bases fit TRBD2. V shed 4 bases, J shed 3 bases, and the junction held 8 bases outside the gene matches. The CDR3 is 16 amino acids. The V gene's germline CDR1 is SGHAT and CDR2 FQNNGV. The CDR3 loop is CASSWGASGHYNEQFF. CDR3 coding DNA: TGTGCCAGCAGCTGGGGGGCTAGCGGGCACTACAATGAGCAGTTCTTC.